Described below is a single T cell receptor beta chain sequence and its context. Clinical history reported by participants formed the basis on which cohorts were assigned. This record comes from a study of blood T cell repertoires in COVID-19. Study background: There were acute and convalescent COVID-19 samples, and they came from the United States, Italy and Spain.

The protocol was immunoSEQ multiplex PCR, while the TCRdb copy is restricted to in-frame clones and leaves out a portion. This sample has some 270,000 clones, with 65% to 85% found just once. V lost 0 bases to trimming and J lost 4 bases; unmatched junction nucleotides: 5. Germline values: CDR1 LGHNT, CDR2 FRNRAP. The CDR3 totals 15 residues. The sample was PBMCs or T cells enriched from blood (not recorded which). This chain uses TRBV12-5 with TRBJ2-7; TRBD2 matches 8 bases. The TCR sequence derives from a man between 50 and 59 years old who had recovered from COVID-19. The CDR3 bases are TGTGCTAGTGGTTTGGTAGGGGGGACTAGTTACGAGCAGTACTTC. It specifies CASGLVGGTSYEQYF.